Sequencing of this TCR beta chain was carried out in a study of CD8+CD57+ T cells in acquired aplastic anemia. Study information: Mean yield of DNA from sorted CD4+ and CD8+ cells was 3 to 3.5 ug. Whole-study results and caveats: Patients and healthy controls showed no significant CD8+ Simpson's diversity difference.

Germline trimming cut 4 bases from V and 4 bases from J; bases unmatched to any gene: 7. Germline V lookup: CDR1 SGHVS, CDR2 FQNEAQ. The CDR3 spans 16 residues. With regard to this clonotype: Its antigen is currently unknown.

Genomic DNA was employed as the template in profiling TCR beta VDJ and CDR3. In TCRdb, the reads were re-called with MiXCR into one record per CDR3 protein. The profile shows roughly 300,000 distinct CDR3 sequences, roughly half of them singletons. Sequenced input: sorted CD4+, CD8+, or CD8+CD57+ T cells (not recorded which) from PBMCs. This chain uses TRBV7-8 with TRBJ2-3; 11 bases agree with TRBD2. The sequence came from a human donor with severe aplastic anemia or a healthy control (not recorded which). The CDR3 DNA reads TGTGCCAGCAGCTCGTTACTAGCGGGAGTGCCAGATACGCAGTATTTT. The encoded protein is CASSSLLAGVPDTQYF.